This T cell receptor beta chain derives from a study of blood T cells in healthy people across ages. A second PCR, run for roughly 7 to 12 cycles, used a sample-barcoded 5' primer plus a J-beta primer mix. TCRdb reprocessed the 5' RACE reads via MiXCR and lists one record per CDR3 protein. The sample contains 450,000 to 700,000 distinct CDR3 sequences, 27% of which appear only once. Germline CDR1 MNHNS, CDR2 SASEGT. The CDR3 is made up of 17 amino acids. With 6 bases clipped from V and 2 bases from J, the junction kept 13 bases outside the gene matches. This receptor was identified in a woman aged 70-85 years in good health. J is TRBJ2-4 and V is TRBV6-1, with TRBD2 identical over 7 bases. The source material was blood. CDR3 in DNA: TGTGCCAGCAGCAATCAGGGTTCGGGGGGAACCAAAAACATTCAGTACTTC. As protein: CASSNQGSGGTKNIQYF.